Listed below are T cell receptor beta chains from one sample, sequenced in a study of T-cell reconstitution after alpha-beta-depleted transplantation in children. MiXCR was run by TCRdb on the PCR reads, yielding one entry per CDR3 protein. The repertoire holds approximately 30,000 distinct CDR3 sequences, with under 7.5% as singletons. This specimen was peripheral blood, taken 60 days after TCRalphabeta/CD19-depleted stem cell transplant. These receptors were obtained from a child younger than two who had a stem cell transplant for acute myeloid leukemia, so the T cells may come from the graft donor. Both conserved end residues are part of each CDR3. The D gene is left open where the match is weak. The size of a clone is reported for some rows only, either as once, few or many, or as a class for expanded clones.

v_gene,d_gene,abundance,j_gene,CDR3nt,CDR3aa
TRBV11-2,NA,many,TRBJ2-1,TGTGCCAGCAGCTTCTCATCCGCCTCCAATGAGCAGTTCTTC,CASSFSSASNEQFF
TRBV4-3,NA,many,TRBJ2-1,TGCGCCAGCAGCCAAGGTCCCGGGACGGACAATGAGCAGTTCTTC,CASSQGPGTDNEQFF
TRBV20-1,NA,medium-sized,TRBJ2-1,TGCAGTGCCATGTCCCGTAGGAGCTCCTACAATGAGCAGTTCTTC,CSAMSRRSSYNEQFF
TRBV7-9,NA,few,TRBJ1-1,TGTGCCAGCAGCTTGGGGCCTATGAACACTGAAGCTTTCTTT,CASSLGPMNTEAFF
TRBV20-1,NA,many,TRBJ2-7,TGCAGTGCTGCTGGGACCCGCCAGGAGCAGTACTTC,CSAAGTRQEQYF
TRBV7-9,NA,many,TRBJ1-5,TGTGCCAGCAGCGGCGGGGGGGCCCAGCATTTT,CASSGGGAQHF
TRBV18,TRBD1,NA,TRBJ2-7,TGTGCCAGCTCACCCTTGACAGGGCCATACGAGCAGTACTTC,CASSPLTGPYEQYF
TRBV27,NA,many,TRBJ2-5,TGTGCCAGCAGTTTGCGGCGGGAGACCCAGTACTTC,CASSLRRETQYF
TRBV28,TRBD2,many,TRBJ2-5,TGTGCCAGCAGTTTATCCCTTGGGGTAGCGGGGGCCCTCCAAGAGACCCAGTACTTC,CASSLSLGVAGALQETQYF
TRBV5-6,NA,NA,TRBJ1-2,TGTGCCAGGGGCCCCGGGTTTCACTATGGCTACACCTTC,CARGPGFHYGYTF
TRBV11-2,TRBD2,many,TRBJ2-2,TGTGCCAGCAGCTCCCCTCTAAATGGTGGGACTAAATTTACCGGGGAGCTGTTTTTT,CASSSPLNGGTKFTGELFF
TRBV12-3/TRBV12-4,TRBD1,many,TRBJ2-7,TGTGCCAGCAGCCCGGACAGGGTGGACGAGCAGTACTTC,CASSPDRVDEQYF
TRBV7-9,NA,NA,TRBJ2-7,TGTGCCAGCAGCTTAGTCCGGTACGAGCAGTACTTC,CASSLVRYEQYF
TRBV27,NA,medium-sized,TRBJ2-5,TGTGCCAGAAACCCAAGCGGCAGGGCAGAGACCCAGTACTTC,CARNPSGRAETQYF
TRBV28,NA,many,TRBJ1-5,TGTGCCAGCAGCCCTTCGAGGAGGAATCAGCCCCAGCATTTT,CASSPSRRNQPQHF
TRBV4-2,NA,many,TRBJ1-4,TGTGCCAGCAGCCAAGACGGGGCGGAAAAACTGTTTTTT,CASSQDGAEKLFF
TRBV27,NA,many,TRBJ2-2,TGTGCCACCTGGTTCCGGGAGCTGTTTTTT,CATWFRELFF
TRBV6-5,NA,many,TRBJ2-1,TGTGCCAGCAGGACTCGAAGGTCGACTGGGAACAATGAGCAGTTCTTC,CASRTRRSTGNNEQFF
TRBV15,TRBD2,many,TRBJ2-1,TGTGCCACCAGCAGAGGACTAGCGGGAGGCCCTTACAATGAGCAGTTCTTC,CATSRGLAGGPYNEQFF
TRBV4-2,NA,NA,TRBJ2-7,TGTGCCATCAGCCCCGGGCTGGGCTGCTGGGAGCAGTACTTC,CAISPGLGCWEQYF
TRBV6-6,NA,many,TRBJ2-7,TGTGCCAGCACACGGGGGCCTCCGGACGAGCAGTACTTC,CASTRGPPDEQYF
TRBV7-9,NA,few,TRBJ1-1,TGTGCCAGCAGCTCCTACACCTTCATGAACACTGAAGCTTTCTTT,CASSSYTFMNTEAFF
TRBV19,NA,many,TRBJ1-1,TGTGCCAGTAGTCCTACGGCAGGGTTCACTGAAGCTTTCTTT,CASSPTAGFTEAFF
TRBV24-1,TRBD1,many,TRBJ1-1,TGTGCCACCAGTGATCCCACAGGGGTCGGGACTGAAGCTTTCTTT,CATSDPTGVGTEAFF
TRBV4-3,TRBD1,many,TRBJ2-1,TGCGCCAGCAGCCGCAGTAACAGGGGATCGTACAATGAGCAGTTCTTC,CASSRSNRGSYNEQFF
TRBV3-1,TRBD2,many,TRBJ2-1,TGTGCCAGCAGCCAACGGCTAGCGGGAGACCACAATGAGCAGTTCTTC,CASSQRLAGDHNEQFF
TRBV5-1,NA,many,TRBJ2-3,TGCGCCAGCAGCTTGGCCAGGTTGGGGGTGAGGAGAACAGATACGCAGTATTTT,CASSLARLGVRRTDTQYF
TRBV10-3,TRBD1,many,TRBJ2-7,TGTGCCATCACCTCGGGACAGGCCTACGAGCAGTACTTC,CAITSGQAYEQYF
TRBV20-1,TRBD2,many,TRBJ2-3,TGCAGTGCCCAGCGGGGGGGCATAGATACGCAGTATTTT,CSAQRGGIDTQYF
TRBV27,NA,many,TRBJ2-7,TGTGCCAGCAGTTGGGGCCCCCTTACCTACGAGCAGTACTTC,CASSWGPLTYEQYF
TRBV7-3,TRBD2,NA,TRBJ2-3,TGTGCCAGCAGCTTAGTGGCGGGAGTCTCAGATACGCAGTATTTT,CASSLVAGVSDTQYF
TRBV12-3/TRBV12-4,NA,many,TRBJ1-2,TGTGCCAGCAGTTCAAGGAGGACGGATGGCTACACCTTC,CASSSRRTDGYTF
TRBV7-9,NA,many,TRBJ2-3,TGTGCCAGCAGCGTAACAGGGATAAGCACAGATACGCAGTATTTT,CASSVTGISTDTQYF
TRBV7-9,TRBD2,NA,TRBJ2-1,TGTGCCAGCAGCTTAATGACTAGCGGGCCCAATGAGCAGTTCTTC,CASSLMTSGPNEQFF
TRBV13,NA,NA,TRBJ2-7,TGTGCCAGCAGCATTCGGACGGGATCCTACGAGCAGTACTTC,CASSIRTGSYEQYF
TRBV10-3,NA,many,TRBJ2-5,TGTGCCATCAGTGGTGACGGTCAAGAGACCCAGTACTTC,CAISGDGQETQYF
TRBV3-1,TRBD1,many,TRBJ2-1,TGTGCCAGCAGCCAAGGGACAGGGGGTTTCGGTGAGCAGTTCTTC,CASSQGTGGFGEQFF
TRBV21-1,NA,many,TRBJ2-7,TGTGCCAGCAGCAAAGAAGGTGGTCGAGTAGCGGGAGGGTACGAGCAGTACTTC,CASSKEGGRVAGGYEQYF
TRBV24-1,TRBD2,many,TRBJ2-5,TGTGCCACCAGTGATTTGACTAGCGGACTTCAAGAGACCCAGTACTTC,CATSDLTSGLQETQYF
TRBV7-2,TRBD1,many,TRBJ2-4,TGTGCCAGCAGCGTCCGGGACAGGCACTTTCCTTCGCTAGCCAAAAACATTCAGTACTTC,CASSVRDRHFPSLAKNIQYF
TRBV9,NA,many,TRBJ1-1,TGTGCCAGCAGCCCCTCACCTAGGGGGAACACTGAAGCTTTCTTT,CASSPSPRGNTEAFF
TRBV7-9,NA,once,TRBJ2-1,TGTGCCAGCAGCTTAGGGAATAGGGAGCAGTTCTTC,CASSLGNREQFF
TRBV3-1,TRBD2,many,TRBJ2-4,TGTGCCAGCAGCGGGGGTGGAGGACTAGCTGGGAGCATTCAGTACTTC,CASSGGGGLAGSIQYF